Following are 15 T cell receptor beta chains from one sample sequenced in a study of blood T cell repertoires in COVID-19. The method was immunoSEQ multiplex PCR; TCRdb's version includes in-frame clones alone and lacks a portion of them. The sample holds roughly 120,000 clones; approximately 88% are singletons and the top ten take under 9.5%. The sample taken for sequencing was peripheral blood. The receptors were sampled from a woman aged 40 to 49 with acute or convalescent COVID-19.

This chain links TRBV14 with TRBJ2-7; perhaps TRBD2 as D (5 bases). With 3 bases removed from V and 2 bases from J, the gap between germline ends came to 5 bases. Germline lookup yields CDR1 SGHDN and CDR2 FVKESK. This CDR3 is built from 12 residues. CDR3 nucleotide sequence: TGTGCCAGCAGCCACGGGGCCTACGAGCAGTACTTC. Encoded protein: CASSHGAYEQYF. Based on the CDR3 plus reference TRBV14 and TRBJ2-7, the full variable domain is EAGVTQFPSHSVIEKGQTVTLRCDPISGHDNLYWYRRVMGKEIKFLLHFVKESKQDESGMPNNRFLAERTGGTYSTLKVQPAELEDSGVYFCASSHGAYEQYFGPGTRLTVT.

The V and J genes are TRBV5-6 and TRBJ2-5, with 8 bases fitting TRBD2. This CDR3 is 13 amino acids long. Looked up from germline, CDR1 is SGHDT and CDR2 is YYEEEE. The V and J ends lost 6 bases and 2 bases, in that order; junction bases with no gene match: 3. CDR3 amino acids: CASKSGGQETQYF. Here the CDR3 DNA reads TGTGCCAGCAAGTCGGGGGGGCAAGAGACCCAGTACTTC.

The chain's CDR3 is CASSLNVRGETQYF. The CDR3 region has the DNA TGTGCCAGCTCACTTAACGTCAGGGGGGAGACCCAGTACTTC. The chain recombines TRBV18 with TRBJ2-5, with TRBD1 matching 7 bases. Germline CDR1 and CDR2: KGHSH and LQKENI. Trimming at V came to 4 bases and at J to 5 bases, leaving 7 bases not matched to a gene. The CDR3 is made up of 14 amino acids.

As concerns this clone: One end of the junction does not line up with germline, which may come from a read error. This chain uses TRBV5-1 with TRBJ1-1; TRBD1 matches 7 bases. The CDR3 has 11 residues. CDR1 and CDR2 from the germline V gene are SGHRS and YFSETQ. DNA of the CDR3: TGCGCCAGCAGGATGACAGGGAGGATCAGCTTT. Encoded protein: CASRMTGRISF.

The chain couples TRBV6-5 to TRBJ2-1; 9 nucleotides match TRBD1. This CDR3 comprises 13 residues. Trimming took 5 bases from V and 9 from J; bases not matched to a gene: 5. The germline V gene encodes CDR1 MNHEY and CDR2 SVGAGI. The CDR3 DNA reads as TGTGCCAGCAGTCGGGACAGGGTTGCTGAGCAGTTCTTC. This encodes CASSRDRVAEQFF.

This chain uses TRBV7-6 with TRBJ2-7; 10 positions agree with TRBD1. CDR3 length: 16 amino acids. The V gene end was trimmed by 0 bases and the J gene end by 4 bases; junction bases not matched to a gene: 6. CDR1 is SGHVS and CDR2 is FNYEAQ in the germline V gene. CDR3 DNA: TGTGCCAGCAGCTTAGCCGGGACAGGGGAGAGGTACGAGCAGTACTTC. Protein product: CASSLAGTGERYEQYF.

The rearrangement joins TRBV2 to TRBJ1-4; D remains ambiguous. This CDR3 comprises 14 residues. In germline, CDR1 is SNHLY, CDR2 FYNNEI. Trimming removed 7 bases at V and 8 bases at J, with 17 bases between. In DNA, the CDR3 is TGTGCCAGCATTCGGAGGGCGTCGGGCGAAAAACTGTTTTTT. Protein: CASIRRASGEKLFF.

The rearrangement joins TRBV6-5 to TRBJ2-1, with 7 bases matching TRBD2. This CDR3 is built from 14 residues. The germline V gene encodes CDR1 MNHEY and CDR2 SVGAGI. J was trimmed by 2 bases and V by 2 bases; bases with no gene match: 0. The CDR3 DNA follows: TGTGCCAGCAGTTACGGGGGGGCCTACAATGAGCAGTTCTTC. This encodes CASSYGGAYNEQFF.

This clone came up a few times. The rearrangement joins TRBV6-1 to TRBJ2-4; a weak D match, TRBD1 (6 bases). This CDR3 region has 16 residues. Germline V gene sequence: CDR1 MNHNS, CDR2 SASEGT. V gave up 1 base and J gave up 2 bases, with 12 bases separating them. Here the CDR3 DNA reads TGTGCCAGCAGTGAAGTATCCAGGGGATCCAAAAACATTCAGTACTTC. Encoded protein: CASSEVSRGSKNIQYF.

The rearrangement joins TRBV15 to TRBJ2-7; 8 bases align to TRBD2. The CDR3 loop spans 14 amino acids. Trimming at V came to 8 bases and at J to 2 bases, leaving 8 bases not matched to a gene. Germline CDR1 and CDR2: LNHNV and YYDKDF (reference sequence). CDR3 bases: TGTGCCACCCAACCGGGAGGGAGCACCTACGAGCAGTACTTC. Protein sequence: CATQPGGSTYEQYF.

The rearrangement uses TRBV7-2 and TRBJ1-1; no clear D. The germline CDR1 and CDR2 sequences are SGHTA and FQGNSA. The V gene lost 3 bases and the J gene lost 4 bases, with 9 bases spanning the gap. This CDR3 contains 13 residues. CDR3 nucleotides: TGTGCCAGCAGCTTTACAGTTCCCACTGAAGCTTTCTTT. Protein: CASSFTVPTEAFF.

The gene calls are TRBV6-5 and TRBJ1-3; D gene uncertain. Between the trimmed V and J ends, which lost 7 bases and 0 bases, there was a span of 10 bases. Germline-derived CDR1 and CDR2 are MNHEY and SVGAGI. CDR3 length: 14 amino acids. The CDR3 coding sequence is TGTGCCAGCACCTGGCGGGGCTCTGGAAACACCATATATTTT. Its protein product is CASTWRGSGNTIYF.

The V call is TRBV25-1, the J call TRBJ1-1; 7 positions match TRBD1. CDR3 size: 14 residues. The junction had 10 bases not matched to a gene; V was cut back by 6 bases and J by 6 bases. The germline V gene encodes CDR1 MGHDK and CDR2 SYGVNS. The CDR3 DNA sequence: TGTGCCAGCAGCACTTGGACAGGCCACGCTGAAGCTTTCTTT. It specifies CASSTWTGHAEAFF. Complete variable domain (other parts from reference TRBV25-1 and TRBJ1-1): EADIYQTPRYLVIGTGKKITLECSQTMGHDKMYWYQQDPGMELHLIHYSYGVNSTEKGDLSSESTVSRIRTEHFPLTLESARPSHTSQYLCASSTWTGHAEAFFGQGTRLTVV.

The rearrangement links TRBV7-9 to TRBJ2-7; no firm D call. CDR1 is SEHNR and CDR2 is FQNEAQ in the germline V gene (reference sequence). This CDR3 has 11 residues. V lost 5 bases and J 4 bases, leaving 6 bases between the germline ends. CDR3 residues: CASSQRYEQYF. The CDR3 DNA follows: TGTGCCAGCAGCCAACGGTACGAGCAGTACTTC.

This chain joins TRBV7-2 and TRBJ2-7, with D perhaps matching TRBD2 (6 bases). The CDR3 is made up of 16 amino acids. CDR1 and CDR2 (germline): SGHTA, FQGNSA. Trimming took 5 bases from V and 0 from J, leaving 17 bases between them. CDR3 in amino acids: CASSQTSVGGSYEQYF. Here the CDR3 DNA reads TGTGCCAGCAGCCAAACGAGTGTGGGGGGCTCCTACGAGCAGTACTTC.